This TCR beta chain originates from a study of patients and donors after allogeneic stem cell transplantation. TCRdb re-called the RT-PCR reads through MiXCR, storing one row per CDR3 protein. The sample contains about 960,000 distinct CDR3 sequences, roughly 18% of which appear only once. Sequenced input: blood, either unsorted or a sorted T cell fraction (not recorded which). This receptor was identified in a human donor who was either an allogeneic HSCT recipient or a stem cell or donor lymphocyte infusion donor (not recorded which). It is not recorded whose cells these are; they may come from a transplant donor.

In nucleotides, the CDR3 is TGCAGTGCCCTTGAACGGGACGGTTGGTACCAAGAGACCCAGTACTTC. It encodes CSALERDGWYQETQYF. V and J are TRBV20-1 and TRBJ2-5; tentatively, D is TRBD1 or TRBD2 (5 bases each). Trimming took off 6 bases at V and 0 bases at J, with 20 bases between the two ends. CDR1 is DFQATT, CDR2 SNEGSKA, per germline (reference sequence). CDR3 length: 16 amino acids.